The clone carrying this T cell receptor (beta chain) has more than one count but fewer than ten. Per the study methods: Reference gene primer amplification gave estimated nucleated cell counts. Sequencing was performed with immunoSEQ multiplex PCR; in TCRdb, only in-frame clones are kept and a portion is missing. V, J and clone size are taken as reported in that table, and D and trimming were inferred from the DNA itself. The profile covers some 110,000 clones, with 80% to 90% appearing a single time and less than 1.5% taken by the ten largest. The sample originates from a study of blood T cell repertoires in COVID-19. Study information: The cDNA or gDNA used as material had been derived from T cells, B-cell-depleted T cells, or PBMCs.

Germline V gene data show CDR1 as MNHEY and CDR2 as SVGAGI. V shed 7 bases and J shed 2 bases, with 11 bases lying between them. The CDR3 runs 13 residues. Input material: peripheral blood. The clonotype was recovered from a middle-aged man with acute or convalescent COVID-19. The chain is built from TRBV6-5 and TRBJ2-5; TRBD2 might be the D (6 bases). CDR3 protein: CASTRGTQETQYF. CDR3 nucleotides: TGTGCCAGCACCCGGGGGACTCAAGAGACCCAGTACTTC.